This record concerns one T cell receptor beta chain sequence. Sequencing used immunoSEQ multiplex PCR; TCRdb keeps in-frame clones, though not all of them. The sample contains roughly 68,000 clones, 80% to 90% of which appear only once. These data belong to a study of neoadjuvant anti-PD-1 for oral cavity cancer. CDR3 length: 15 amino acids. After removal of 3 bases from V and 4 bases from J, the junction contained 7 bases not matched to a gene. Germline CDR1 is SGDLS and CDR2 is YYNGEE. Time point defined: after neoadjuvant nivolumab, at surgical resection. The chain carries TRBV9 and TRBJ2-1; 7 nucleotides match TRBD2. This receptor was identified in a person between 40 and 80 years old with oral cavity squamous cell carcinoma. Sequenced here: PBMCs, sampled after nivolumab (anti-PD-1) treatment. The CDR3, as DNA: TGTGCCAGCAGCGCCGGGACTATCCCTTACAATGAGCAGTTCTTC. It translates to CASSAGTIPYNEQFF. The full variable domain, its missing parts supplied by reference TRBV9 and TRBJ2-1, is DSGVTQTPKHLITATGQRVTLRCSPRSGDLSVYWYQQSLDQGLQFLIQYYNGEERAKGNILERFSAQQFPDLHSELNLSSLELGDSALYFCASSAGTIPYNEQFFGPGTRLTVL.